Below, 8 T cell receptor beta chains from the same sample are listed, as sequenced in a study of blood T cell repertoires in COVID-19. Data came from immunoSEQ multiplex PCR; TCRdb stores just in-frame clones and leaves some out. The table shows fewer than 350,000 clones, with roughly nine tenths occurring only once. The sample taken for sequencing was peripheral blood. The source of these receptors is a woman in her twenties or thirties with COVID-19, enrolled during active disease.

V is TRBV5-4 and J is TRBJ2-5; maybe TRBD1 (7 bases). This CDR3 comprises 16 residues. Germline V gene lookup returns CDR1 SGHNT and CDR2 YYREEE (reference sequence). V was trimmed by 0 bases and J by 4 bases, leaving 16 bases between them. In nucleotides, the CDR3 is TGTGCCAGCAGCTTGGGAGGACAGGTGGGGGGAGAGACCCAGTACTTC. Translated, it gives CASSLGGQVGGETQYF.

The V call is TRBV7-6, the J call TRBJ2-7; 9 bases line up with TRBD1. J lost 3 bases, V lost 2 bases, and 8 bases had no gene match. Germline V lookup: CDR1 SGHVS, CDR2 FNYEAQ. The CDR3 sequence is 16 residues long. The CDR3 protein is CASSLSWGQGFYEQYF. In DNA, the CDR3 is TGTGCCAGCAGCTTATCCTGGGGACAGGGATTCTACGAGCAGTACTTC.

The chain is built from TRBV20-1 and TRBJ1-2; D is unclear. Trimming stripped 3 bases from V and 3 bases from J, with 17 bases between. Germline V lookup: CDR1 DFQATT, CDR2 SNEGSKA (reference sequence). The CDR3 consists of 15 residues. As DNA, the CDR3 is TGCAGTGCTAGTCCCTTCGCGGAAGGATACTATGGCTACACCTTC. Residues: CSASPFAEGYYGYTF.

The CDR3 sequence is CASSPARGNTEAFF. The DNA for the CDR3 is TGTGCCAGCAGCCCCGCCCGGGGGAACACTGAAGCTTTCTTT. The chain uses TRBV7-9 and TRBJ1-1, with D unresolved. From germline, CDR1 is SEHNR and CDR2 FQNEAQ (reference sequence). The CDR3 runs 14 residues. Trimming left V 5 bases short and J 1 base short, with 11 bases between. The variable domain in full, completed from reference TRBV7-9 and TRBJ1-1, reads DTGVSQNPRHKITKRGQNVTFRCDPISEHNRLYWYRQTLGQGPEFLTYFQNEAQLEKSRLLSDRFSAERPKGSFSTLEIQRTEQGDSAMYLCASSPARGNTEAFFGQGTRLTVV.

This clone occurred a few times. As DNA, the CDR3 is TGTGCCAGCAGCCAGACTAGCTTTGAGCAGTTCTTC. Translation: CASSQTSFEQFF. The chain is built from TRBV11-2 and TRBJ2-1; 7 bases fit TRBD2. J lost 9 bases, V lost 5 bases, and 4 bases had no gene match. CDR1 and CDR2 from the germline V gene are SGHAT and FQNNGV. This CDR3 is 12 amino acids long.

The genes are TRBV18 and TRBJ2-2; D possibly corresponds to TRBD1 (6 bases). Looked up from germline, CDR1 is KGHSH and CDR2 is LQKENI. The V gene lost 4 bases and the J gene lost 6 bases, with 12 bases spanning the gap. The CDR3 length is 14 residues. Written as DNA, the CDR3 is TGTGCCAGCTCACAATTACAGGGACCCGGGGAGCTGTTTTTT. Its protein is CASSQLQGPGELFF.

The chain combines TRBV10-3 with TRBJ1-1; weak D call: TRBD1 (6 bases). The CDR3 covers 14 residues. CDR1 ENHRY and CDR2 SYGVKD come from the germline V gene. Between the trimmed V and J ends, which lost 8 bases and 4 bases, there was a span of 17 bases. CDR3 loop: CAIGENTGLTEAFF. CDR3 nucleotide sequence: TGTGCCATCGGCGAAAACACAGGGCTCACTGAAGCTTTCTTT.

This chain links TRBV7-9 with TRBJ2-3, with TRBD2 matching 7 bases. V shed 0 bases and J 1 base; nucleotides not matched to a gene: 4. The CDR3 is made up of 16 amino acids. Per germline, CDR1 SEHNR and CDR2 FQNEAQ (reference sequence). The CDR3 nucleotides are TGTGCCAGCAGCTTAGCGCTACGGGGGGGCACAGATACGCAGTATTTT. Amino acid sequence: CASSLALRGGTDTQYF.